This T cell receptor (beta chain) appears in the sequencing data of a study of T-cell reconstitution after alpha-beta-depleted transplantation in children. Study-wide points: Reportedly, alpha-beta T cells present about two months post-transplant originated from several hundred expanded clones of graft origin. T-cell numbers and diversity one year post-transplant derived largely from freshly generated T cells.

Turning to this clonotype: Its antigen is not known.

For TCRbeta, the library was prepared with unique molecular identifiers. MiXCR, run by TCRdb on the PCR reads, gives a single entry per CDR3 protein. The sample lists approximately 430,000 distinct CDR3 sequences, around 15% occurring once. This CDR3 has 14 amino acids. Trimming removed 5 bases at V and 2 bases at J, with 13 bases between. The germline CDR1 and CDR2 sequences are SGHTA and FQGNSA. This receptor was identified in a boy under two years old who had a stem cell transplant for Wiskott-Aldrich syndrome, so the T cells may come from the graft donor. The genes are TRBV7-2 and TRBJ2-7; D may be TRBD1 (5 bases). The sample was PBMCs, mostly from graft donor cells, taken 360 days after TCRalphabeta/CD19-depleted stem cell transplant. The CDR3 spells CASSGRVPPYEQYF. The DNA of the CDR3 is TGTGCCAGCAGCGGCAGGGTACCCCCCTACGAGCAGTACTTC.